The 22 T cell receptor beta chains given below trace back to one sample, sequenced in a study of blood T cells in healthy people across ages. Alongside a J-beta primer mix, a sample-barcoded 5' primer served in a second PCR lasting about 7 to 12 cycles. TCRdb re-derived calls from the 5' RACE reads in MiXCR, one entry per CDR3 protein. The sample has hundreds of thousands of distinct CDR3 sequences, roughly 43% seen once. Sequenced: blood. These receptors originate from an elderly man in good health.

The CDR3 sequence is CASSLPIGETWSSYEQYF. CDR3 nucleotide sequence: TGTGCCAGCAGCCTCCCTATTGGGGAAACTTGGAGCTCCTACGAGCAGTACTTC. The rearrangement joins TRBV3-1 to TRBJ2-7; D unclear. Per the germline V gene, CDR1 is LGHDT and CDR2 is YNNKEL (reference sequence). Trimming removed 4 bases at V and 0 bases at J, with 22 bases between. The CDR3 loop spans 18 amino acids.

There are many counts of this clonotype. The V call is TRBV7-2, the J call TRBJ2-3; no firm D call. V lost 8 bases and J 4 bases, leaving 10 bases between the germline ends. This CDR3 is 12 amino acids long. From germline, CDR1 is SGHTA and CDR2 FQGNSA. Here the CDR3 reads CASGWASDTQYF. The CDR3 nucleotides are TGTGCCAGCGGGTGGGCTTCAGATACGCAGTATTTT. The full variable domain, in which reference TRBV7-2 and TRBJ2-3 provide the parts outside the CDR3, is GAGVSQSPSNKVTEKGKDVELRCDPISGHTALYWYRQSLGQGLEFLIYFQGNSAPDKSGLPSDRFSAERTGGSVSTLTIQRTQQEDSAVYLCASGWASDTQYFGPGTRLTVL.

This chain uses TRBV4-1 with TRBJ2-4, with D tentatively TRBD1 or TRBD2 (7 bases each). Trimming cost V 6 bases and J 13 bases, with 22 bases left between them. The CDR3 sequence is 14 residues long. CDR1 and CDR2 (germline): MGHRA, YSYEKL. The CDR3 nucleotides are TGCGCCAGCAGTCTGACAGGGAGGGGAGAGGACCAGTACTTC. Translated, it gives CASSLTGRGEDQYF.

The chain couples TRBV2 to TRBJ2-3, with 8 bases identical to TRBD2. In germline, CDR1 is SNHLY, CDR2 FYNNEI. This CDR3 has 16 residues. V shed 5 bases and J 2 bases; nucleotides not matched to a gene: 9. The CDR3 loop reads CASSPGLAPPTDTQYF. Written as DNA, the CDR3 is TGTGCCAGCAGTCCCGGACTAGCTCCCCCCACAGATACGCAGTATTTT.

The rearrangement joins TRBV20-1 to TRBJ2-1; D is ambiguous. Per germline, CDR1 DFQATT and CDR2 SNEGSKA (reference sequence). This CDR3 spans 14 amino acids. V was clipped by 2 bases and J by 10 bases, with 18 bases between them. The CDR3 spells CSARTSSGRAEQFF. In DNA, the CDR3 is TGCAGTGCTAGAACGTCGTCCGGTCGGGCAGAGCAGTTCTTC.

In DNA form, the CDR3 reads TGTGCCAGCTCCCTGGCCGAGGGCAGCAAGTTGAGCGATACGCAGTATTTT. It encodes CASSLAEGSKLSDTQYF. The V call is TRBV9, the J call TRBJ2-3; D is possibly TRBD2 (5 bases). This CDR3 has 17 residues. Trimming took 7 bases from V and 6 from J, leaving 27 bases between them. CDR1 SGDLS and CDR2 YYNGEE come from the germline V gene.

The CDR3 DNA reads TGTGCCAGCAGCCAACTAGCGGGGCACACAGATACGCAGTATTTT. As protein: CASSQLAGHTDTQYF. The chain carries TRBV3-1 and TRBJ2-3; 9 bases are a match to TRBD2. CDR3 length equals 15 residues. The germline V gene encodes CDR1 LGHDT and CDR2 YNNKEL (reference sequence). Trimming removed 2 bases from V and 2 bases from J; junction bases left unmatched: 2.

This clonotype was detected only a few times. The chain recombines TRBV12-3 or TRBV12-4 with TRBJ1-2; D possibly corresponds to TRBD1 (6 bases). CDR3 length equals 13 residues. The V end lost 2 bases, the J end lost 7 bases, and 11 bases lay between the germline ends. The CDR3 DNA is TGTGCCAGCAGTTTATTACAGGGAGGTGGCTACACCTTC. Amino acid sequence: CASSLLQGGGYTF.

This sequence joins TRBV7-2 and TRBJ1-5; D ambiguous. Germline V lookup: CDR1 SGHTA, CDR2 FQGNSA. Trimming shortened V by 0 bases and J by 8 bases, and 20 bases separated the two germline ends. The length of the CDR3 is 17 residues. The CDR3 loop reads CASSLAPTEQVIKPQHF. The CDR3 bases are TGTGCCAGCAGCTTAGCCCCTACAGAGCAAGTTATCAAGCCCCAGCATTTT.

In this sample, this clonotype turned up a few times. The DNA of the CDR3 is TGCAGCGTTGAAGGCGGGTCTTGGACAGGGGGCACAGATACGCAGTATTTT. This codes for CSVEGGSWTGGTDTQYF. The rearrangement joins TRBV29-1 to TRBJ2-3, with TRBD1 identical over 9 bases. Germline loops: CDR1 SQVTM, CDR2 ANQGSEA. The V and J ends lost 1 base and 1 base, in that order; junction bases with no gene match: 9. This CDR3 contains 17 residues.

The J gene is TRBJ2-3, the V gene TRBV12-3 or TRBV12-4; possibly TRBD1 for D (6 bases). Trimming stripped 3 bases from V and 0 bases from J, with 10 bases between. This CDR3 is 15 amino acids long. CDR3 bases: TGTGCCAGCAGTTTTACAGGGACAAGCACAGATACGCAGTATTTT. It encodes CASSFTGTSTDTQYF.

V and J are TRBV15 and TRBJ2-1; possibly TRBD1 for D (6 bases). This CDR3 contains 15 residues. In germline, CDR1 is LNHNV, CDR2 YYDKDF (reference sequence). V dropped 6 bases and J dropped 0 bases, with 12 bases sitting between them. This chain's CDR3 is CATSQDSHSYNEQFF. The CDR3 bases are TGTGCCACCAGTCAGGACAGTCACTCCTACAATGAGCAGTTCTTC.

The chain links TRBV28 to TRBJ1-5; TRBD1 matches at 7 bases. The CDR3 spans 16 residues. Germline CDR1 reads MDHEN; CDR2 reads SYDVKM. Trimming at V came to 0 bases and at J to 3 bases, leaving 5 bases not matched to a gene. CDR3 residues: CASSLWLGQNNQPQHF. The CDR3 coding sequence is TGTGCCAGCAGTTTATGGCTGGGACAGAACAATCAGCCCCAGCATTTT.

This rearrangement joins TRBV25-1 to TRBJ2-4; 8 nucleotides align to TRBD1. Germline CDR1 and CDR2: MGHDK and SYGVNS. The CDR3 has 13 amino acids. The V gene end was trimmed by 6 bases and the J gene end by 13 bases; junction bases not matched to a gene: 11. The CDR3 DNA reads as TGTGCCAGCAGGGGACCGGACAGGGCCCAGCAGTACTTC. This encodes CASRGPDRAQQYF.

The rearrangement joins TRBV11-2 to TRBJ2-7, with 14 bases aligning to TRBD2. After removal of 3 bases from V and 3 bases from J, the junction contained 4 bases not matched to a gene. Per the germline V gene, CDR1 is SGHAT and CDR2 is FQNNGV. The length of the CDR3 is 16 residues. In nucleotides, the CDR3 is TGTGCCAGCAGCTTCTTGACTAGCGGGAGGGGCTACGAGCAGTACTTC. Protein product: CASSFLTSGRGYEQYF. Full variable domain (outside the CDR3, taken from reference TRBV11-2 and TRBJ2-7): EAGVAQSPRYKIIEKRQSVAFWCNPISGHATLYWYQQILGQGPKLLIQFQNNGVVDDSQLPKDRFSAERLKGVDSTLKIQPAKLEDSAVYLCASSFLTSGRGYEQYFGPGTRLTVT.

This clonotype showed up many times. The J gene is TRBJ2-7, the V gene TRBV7-9, with D perhaps given as TRBD1 or TRBD2 (6 bases each). The V and J ends lost 4 bases and 4 bases respectively, with 14 bases between them. CDR1 SEHNR and CDR2 FQNEAQ come from the germline V gene (reference sequence). This CDR3 has 14 amino acids. CDR3 in DNA: TGTGCCAGCAGCTGGGGGGCGGCCTCTTACGAGCAGTACTTC. Translating gives CASSWGAASYEQYF.

The chain has TRBV5-1 and TRBJ2-3; tentatively, D is TRBD1 (6 bases). The ends were cut back, 0 bases at V and 6 bases at J, with 11 bases in the middle. The CDR3 contains 14 residues. Germline V gene sequence: CDR1 SGHRS, CDR2 YFSETQ. The CDR3 sequence: CASSLVTGTDTQYF. In DNA form, the CDR3 reads TGCGCCAGCAGCTTGGTTACAGGGACGGATACGCAGTATTTT.

About this clonotype itself: Mismatch with germline at one junction end may stem from a read error. The chain employs TRBV5-5 and TRBJ2-1; 8 bases match TRBD1. CDR3 length: 16 amino acids. CDR1 is SGHKS and CDR2 is YYEKEE in the germline V gene (reference sequence). CDR3 DNA sequence: TGTGCCAGCAGCCCAGTCAACAGGGGGGAGAGAAATGGGCAGTTCTTC. Its translation: CASSPVNRGERNGQFF.

The genes are TRBV3-1 and TRBJ2-1, with D maybe TRBD2 (6 bases). This CDR3 spans 15 amino acids. V lost 2 bases to trimming and J lost 2 bases, with 10 bases between them. Germline loops: CDR1 LGHDT, CDR2 YNNKEL (reference sequence). In nucleotides, the CDR3 is TGTGCCAGCAGCCAAAGTAGCGGTACCTACAATGAGCAGTTCTTC. This codes for CASSQSSGTYNEQFF.

The CDR3 DNA is TGTGCCAGCAGCGGGCAGACAGGGATTGGGGAAAAACTGTTTTTT. Amino acids: CASSGQTGIGEKLFF. This chain uses TRBV7-2 with TRBJ1-4, with 7 bases that match TRBD1. Per the germline V gene, CDR1 is SGHTA and CDR2 is FQGNSA. The CDR3 runs 15 residues. Germline trimming cut 5 bases from V and 8 bases from J; bases unmatched to any gene: 11.

In this sample, this clonotype turned up many times. The chain has TRBV6-5 and TRBJ2-7; tentative D call: TRBD2 (6 bases). CDR3 length equals 15 residues. Trimming pared 6 bases from V and 5 bases from J, leaving 20 bases between. Germline V gene sequence: CDR1 MNHEY, CDR2 SVGAGI. The CDR3: CASRENPTRGDEQYF. CDR3 bases: TGTGCCAGCAGAGAAAATCCGACTAGAGGGGACGAGCAGTACTTC.

The chain has TRBV11-2 and TRBJ2-2, with D perhaps TRBD1 (5 bases). Trimming shortened V by 5 bases and J by 5 bases, and 9 bases separated the two germline ends. The CDR3 has 13 residues. Looked up from germline, CDR1 is SGHAT and CDR2 is FQNNGV. CDR3 in amino acids: CASSLRETGELFF. The DNA for the CDR3 is TGTGCCAGCAGCCTCAGGGAAACCGGGGAGCTGTTTTTT.